This T cell receptor beta chain was recorded in a study of blood T cell repertoires in COVID-19. Overall study: Material from acute and convalescent COVID-19 was sourced from the United States, Italy and Spain.

As processed by the authors: Nucleated cell counts were estimated from reference gene primer amplification. Here immunoSEQ multiplex PCR was the method, and the copy in TCRdb shows in-frame clones only, minus some. V and J calls and clone size are as listed in that table; D and trimming were resolved from the DNA. Among 60,000 to 85,000 clones listed, roughly nine tenths were seen once. This CDR3 is built from 15 residues. Germline V gives CDR1 SGDLS, CDR2 YYNGEE. The V and J ends lost 4 bases and 1 base, in that order; junction bases with no gene match: 6. What was sequenced was peripheral blood. This clonotype was sampled from a woman between 50 and 59 years old with active COVID-19. V usage is TRBV9 and J usage is TRBJ1-1; 8 bases fit TRBD1. CDR3 DNA sequence: TGTGCCAGCAGCCCCCGACAGGGGACGAACACTGAAGCTTTCTTT. Amino acid sequence: CASSPRQGTNTEAFF.